A selection of T cell receptor beta chains follows, all from one sample in a study of blood T cell repertoires in COVID-19. Assay: immunoSEQ multiplex PCR; the TCRdb copy retains only in-frame clones and omits some. This repertoire shows 160,000 or so clones, around 83% found once; its top ten account for less than 2%. The sequencing input was peripheral blood. These TCRs come from a human donor in a cohort sampled during active COVID-19. Each CDR3 is given with its conserved first and last residue. The D gene is left open where the match is weak.

CASSRGGVQETQYF | TGTGCCAGTAGTAGGGGAGGGGTACAAGAGACCCAGTACTTC | TRBJ2-5 | TRBV19 | TRBD2
CASSSSGGADNEQFF | TGTGCCAGCAGCTCGAGCGGGGGGGCCGACAATGAGCAGTTCTTC | TRBJ2-1 | TRBV7-9 | TRBD2
CASSLGQGARAQFF | TGTGCCAGCAGTTTGGGTCAGGGGGCGCGAGCTCAGTTCTTC | TRBJ2-1 | TRBV6-5 | TRBD1
CASSLGLFYGYTF | TGTGCCAGCAGCTTAGGGCTGTTCTATGGCTACACCTTC | TRBJ1-2 | TRBV11-3 | .
CASSPNTGGTYEQYF | TGTGCCAGCTCACCAAATACAGGGGGGACCTACGAGCAGTACTTC | TRBJ2-7 | TRBV18 | TRBD1
CASSIYGTSVYEQYF | TGTGCCAGTAGTATATATGGGACTAGCGTTTACGAGCAGTACTTC | TRBJ2-7 | TRBV19 | TRBD2
CSAPRGYEQYF | TGCAGTGCTCCCAGGGGTTACGAGCAGTACTTC | TRBJ2-7 | TRBV20-1 | .
CASSSGRDYEQYF | TGTGCCAGCAGTAGCGGGAGGGACTACGAGCAGTACTTC | TRBJ2-7 | TRBV7-6 | TRBD2
CASSLVGGVYNEQFF | TGTGCCAGCAGCTTAGTTGGAGGGGTCTACAATGAGCAGTTCTTC | TRBJ2-1 | TRBV7-2 | .
CASSGTGGETQYF | TGTGCCAGCAGCGGGACAGGGGGAGAGACCCAGTACTTC | TRBJ2-5 | TRBV7-9 | TRBD1
CASSLYGTRSSGANVLTF | TGTGCCAGCAGTTTATACGGGACACGGTCCTCTGGGGCCAACGTCCTGACTTTC | TRBJ2-6 | TRBV28 | .
CASSQESGGKLFF | TGCGCCAGCAGCCAAGAGTCGGGGGGAAAACTGTTTTTT | TRBJ1-4 | TRBV4-1 | .
CASHPVAKNIQYF | TGTGCCAGCCACCCGGTAGCCAAAAACATTCAGTACTTC | TRBJ2-4 | TRBV28 | .
CASSEATGLGNQPQHF | TGTGCCAGCAGTGAAGCTACAGGGCTAGGCAATCAGCCCCAGCATTTT | TRBJ1-5 | TRBV6-1 | .
CASTPRGTEAYEQYF | TGTGCCAGCACCCCCCGGGGGACAGAGGCTTACGAGCAGTACTTC | TRBJ2-7 | TRBV6-4 | .
CASSYVEFDEQYF | TGTGCCAGCAGTTACGTAGAGTTTGACGAGCAGTACTTC | TRBJ2-7 | TRBV6-2/TRBV6-3 | .
CASSQGQVWDIQYF | TGTGCCAGCAGCCAAGGGCAGGTTTGGGACATTCAGTACTTC | TRBJ2-4 | TRBV3-1/TRBV3-2 | .
CASSPGTSGRRDNEQFF | TGTGCCAGCAGCCCAGGGACTAGCGGGAGAAGGGACAATGAGCAGTTCTTC | TRBJ2-1 | TRBV7-9 | TRBD2
CASSLSSRRGLPYEQYF | TGCGCCAGCAGCTTGAGTTCGAGGCGGGGGCTCCCCTACGAGCAGTACTTC | TRBJ2-7 | TRBV5-1 | .
CASSLVSELYF | TGTGCCAGCAGCTTGGTGTCGGAGTTGTACTTC | TRBJ2-7 | TRBV5-5 | .
CASSTGAPLREQFF | TGTGCCAGCAGCACAGGGGCACCATTAAGGGAGCAGTTCTTC | TRBJ2-1 | TRBV7-2 | TRBD1